The 5 T cell receptor beta chains below all came from one sample that was sequenced in a study of OX40 agonist ivuxolimab in advanced cancers. Generated by immunoSEQ multiplex PCR, the TCRdb table keeps only in-frame clones and is missing some. The repertoire has under 95,000 clones, about 83% of them found once; the top ten carry approximately 7%. The material was CD4+ or CD8+ T cells sorted from blood, obtained in a trial of the OX40 agonist ivuxolimab. All receptors come from an adult with an advanced solid tumor such as melanoma, head and neck, liver or kidney cancer.

Concerning this clone: Sequence at one end of the junction differs from germline and may be a read error. The rearrangement uses TRBV7-7 and TRBJ2-7; 7 positions match TRBD1. This CDR3 comprises 13 residues. Germline V gene lookup returns CDR1 SSHAT and CDR2 FNYEAQ (reference sequence). The chain's CDR3 is CASSRDRVGEQYF. In DNA form, the CDR3 reads TGTGCTAGCAGCCGTGACAGGGTAGGCGAGCAGTACTTC.

V gene TRBV29-1 combines with J gene TRBJ1-2; tentative D call: TRBD1 (6 bases). V was clipped by 5 bases and J by 8 bases, with 18 bases between them. The CDR3 is made up of 13 amino acids. The germline gives CDR1 SQVTM, CDR2 ANQGSEA. This chain's CDR3 is CSVSSGQGRGYTF. DNA for the CDR3: TGCAGCGTTTCTTCCGGGCAGGGGCGAGGCTACACCTTC.

This chain joins TRBV6-5 and TRBJ1-3, with 9 bases identical to TRBD1. The CDR3 loop spans 14 amino acids. Germline V gives CDR1 MNHEY, CDR2 SVGAGI. Trimming removed 5 bases from V and 9 bases from J; junction bases left unmatched: 8. The CDR3 is CASSRRDRASTIYF. CDR3 in DNA: TGTGCCAGCAGTCGCCGGGACAGGGCCTCCACCATATATTTT.

The genes are TRBV25-1 and TRBJ2-5, with unresolved D. The V and J ends lost 8 bases and 2 bases respectively, with 3 bases between them. The CDR3 sequence is 10 residues long. Per germline, CDR1 MGHDK and CDR2 SYGVNS. The CDR3 coding sequence is TGTGCCAGCGGACAAGAGACCCAGTACTTC. Translation gives CASGQETQYF.

This chain links TRBV7-8 with TRBJ1-1; 8 nucleotides match TRBD1. The trim removed 7 bases at V and 5 bases at J, leaving 6 bases unmatched. The CDR3 length is 13 residues. Germline V CDR1 and CDR2: SGHVS, FQNEAQ. The CDR3 region is CASTRGRGTEAFF. Here the CDR3 DNA reads TGTGCCAGCACCAGGGGGCGGGGAACTGAAGCTTTCTTT.